This T cell receptor beta chain came from a study of shared clonotypes between healthy human individuals. The V and J ends lost 7 bases and 2 bases respectively, with 22 bases between them. Germline V gene sequence: CDR1 LNHDA, CDR2 SQIVND (reference sequence). CDR3 length: 17 residues. The data were produced by immunoSEQ multiplex PCR, yet TCRdb's version contains in-frame clones alone and is incomplete. The sample records a few million clones, approximately 90% being singletons. Input material: naive CD4+ T cells sorted from blood. Sample subset: CD45RA+ positively selected. The rearrangement links TRBV19 to TRBJ2-3, with a tentative D call TRBD1 (6 bases). This receptor was taken from a man between 18 and 35 years old in good health. The CDR3 sequence is CASILILGALYTDTQYF. CDR3 nucleotide sequence: TGTGCCAGTATCCTCATTTTGGGGGCACTATACACAGATACGCAGTATTTT.